The 26 T cell receptor beta chains given below trace back to one sample, sequenced in a study of T cells in Graves' hyperthyroidism and ophthalmopathy. TCR beta CDR3 regions were amplified from RNA. The HTBI set primed first-round TCR CDR3 RT-PCR. TCRdb analysed the multiplex PCR reads with MiXCR anew, one entry per CDR3 protein. The data hold around 340,000 distinct CDR3 sequences, with 15% to 20% observed a single time. Sequences were obtained from blood. These receptors originate from a woman aged 40-49 years with Graves' ophthalmopathy.

This clonotype was seen many times. This chain links TRBV29-1 with TRBJ2-2; D may be TRBD2 (6 bases). The germline CDR1 and CDR2 sequences are SQVTM and ANQGSEA. CDR3 length: 11 amino acids. The germline V and J ends were trimmed by 6 bases and 6 bases, with 8 bases remaining between them. Written as DNA, the CDR3 is TGCAGCGTGGGCGGGGCCGGGGAGCTGTTTTTT. Residues: CSVGGAGELFF.

The sample holds many counts of this clonotype. The chain joins TRBV11-2 to TRBJ2-5, with 11 bases lining up with TRBD1. V lost 6 bases, J lost 5 bases, and 11 bases stayed unmatched. The CDR3 covers 16 residues. The germline gives CDR1 SGHAT, CDR2 FQNNGV. The chain's CDR3 is CASSSPGQGGYETQYF. The CDR3 bases are TGTGCCAGCAGTTCACCGGGACAGGGGGGGTATGAGACCCAGTACTTC. Filled out from reference TRBV11-2 and TRBJ2-5, the complete variable domain reads EAGVAQSPRYKIIEKRQSVAFWCNPISGHATLYWYQQILGQGPKLLIQFQNNGVVDDSQLPKDRFSAERLKGVDSTLKIQPAKLEDSAVYLCASSSPGQGGYETQYFGPGTRLLVL.

This clonotype showed up many times. V usage is TRBV7-9 and J usage is TRBJ1-2; D is perhaps TRBD1 (5 bases). This CDR3 comprises 14 residues. Germline CDR1 reads SEHNR; CDR2 reads FQNEAQ (reference sequence). The germline V and J ends were trimmed by 2 bases and 0 bases, with 7 bases remaining between them. In DNA form, the CDR3 reads TGTGCCAGCAGCTTACTGACAGCTAACTATGGCTACACCTTC. Amino acids: CASSLLTANYGYTF.

This clonotype was counted many times. An end of the junction differs from the germline gene, which may be a read error. This rearrangement joins TRBV27 to TRBJ2-5, with D perhaps matching TRBD1 (7 bases). The CDR3 loop spans 16 amino acids. Germline V gene lookup returns CDR1 MNHEY and CDR2 SMNVEV (reference sequence). The CDR3 spells CASRFAGQQIQETQYF. CDR3 nucleotides: TGTGCCAGCCGTTTCGCGGGACAGCAGATCCAAGAGACCCAGTACTTC.

This clonotype was seen repeatedly, ten times or more. The J gene is TRBJ2-5, the V gene TRBV28; D possibly corresponds to TRBD1 (6 bases). Germline-derived CDR1 and CDR2 are MDHEN and SYDVKM. With 3 bases removed from V and 5 bases from J, the gap between germline ends came to 25 bases. This CDR3 has 18 residues. CDR3 protein: CASSFNPNDRPRRETQYF. The CDR3 DNA sequence: TGTGCCAGCAGTTTCAACCCTAACGACAGGCCCCGGAGGGAGACCCAGTACTTC.

Ten or more counts support this clonotype. The chain joins TRBV3-1 to TRBJ1-1; D call uncertain. Germline V gives CDR1 LGHDT, CDR2 YNNKEL (reference sequence). There are 15 residues in the CDR3. Trimming removed 4 bases from V and 5 bases from J, with 17 bases in between. CDR3 loop: CASSPVGLRRTEAFF. CDR3 DNA sequence: TGTGCCAGCAGCCCCGTCGGGTTACGCAGAACTGAAGCTTTCTTT.

This clonotype has ten or more counts. V usage is TRBV20-1 and J usage is TRBJ2-7, with 9 bases that match TRBD2. Looked up from germline, CDR1 is DFQATT and CDR2 is SNEGSKA (reference sequence). Trimming at V came to 2 bases and at J to 3 bases, leaving 5 bases not matched to a gene. CDR3 length equals 14 residues. The CDR3 coding sequence is TGCAGTGCTAGACCTAGCGGGATTAGCTACGAGCAGTACTTC. Protein: CSARPSGISYEQYF.

This clonotype was counted ten times or more. The chain recombines TRBV28 with TRBJ2-7; 10 positions match TRBD2. V dropped 8 bases and J dropped 2; count of bases not matched to a gene: 15. The length of the CDR3 is 17 residues. CDR1 is MDHEN and CDR2 is SYDVKM in the germline V gene. CDR3 amino acids: CASQVWLAGDLTYEQYF. The CDR3 nucleotides are TGTGCCAGCCAAGTTTGGCTAGCGGGAGACCTTACCTACGAGCAGTACTTC.

In this sample, this clonotype turned up many times. The rearrangement links TRBV19 to TRBJ1-2; 7 bases are shared with TRBD1. Germline V gene lookup returns CDR1 LNHDA and CDR2 SQIVND (reference sequence). The V segment lost 5 bases and the J segment 10 bases; nucleotides outside the gene matches: 19. The CDR3 length is 16 residues. In nucleotides, the CDR3 is TGTGCCAGTAGTCCACAGACAGGGAGTGGATTCGGCTTCTACACCTTC. This codes for CASSPQTGSGFGFYTF.

This clonotype was recorded at least ten times. The rearrangement links TRBV5-5 to TRBJ2-5, with 10 bases aligning to TRBD2. This CDR3 comprises 16 residues. Per germline, CDR1 SGHKS and CDR2 YYEKEE (reference sequence). The V and J ends lost 4 bases and 5 bases, in that order; junction bases with no gene match: 11. The CDR3 loop is CASSRGLAAPRETQYF. Here the CDR3 DNA reads TGTGCCAGCAGCCGAGGACTAGCGGCCCCCCGGGAGACCCAGTACTTC.

This clonotype was recorded many times. V gene TRBV7-2 combines with J gene TRBJ2-7; 14 bases are a match to TRBD2. The CDR3 runs 18 residues. J gave up 2 bases and V 4 bases, and 10 bases lay outside the gene matches. Germline V lookup: CDR1 SGHTA, CDR2 FQGNSA. The CDR3 DNA follows: TGTGCCAGCAGCTCTTTCGGGACTAGCGGGAGAGTCCCCTACGAGCAGTACTTC. Its protein product is CASSSFGTSGRVPYEQYF.

The chain carries TRBV15 and TRBJ2-2, with 7 bases fitting TRBD1. Unmatched junction bases numbered 8, after V lost 2 bases and J lost 5 bases. From germline, CDR1 is LNHNV and CDR2 YYDKDF (reference sequence). The CDR3 totals 16 residues. CDR3 region: CATSRIRDSVTGELFF. As DNA, the CDR3 is TGTGCCACCAGCAGAATTCGGGACAGCGTAACCGGGGAGCTGTTTTTT.

This clonotype appeared many times. This chain joins TRBV29-1 and TRBJ1-1, with D tentatively TRBD1 (5 bases). Germline V gene data show CDR1 as SQVTM and CDR2 as ANQGSEA. The CDR3 length is 14 residues. V lost 7 bases and J lost 1, with 16 bases in between. CDR3 amino acids: CSGGRGGANTEAFF. CDR3 sequence (DNA): TGCAGCGGCGGACGCGGAGGGGCGAACACTGAAGCTTTCTTT.

The chain is built from TRBV6-1 and TRBJ2-2; weak D call: TRBD1 (5 bases). This CDR3 contains 13 residues. The germline V gene encodes CDR1 MNHNS and CDR2 SASEGT. V lost 6 bases to trimming and J lost 7 bases, with 12 bases between them. The CDR3 coding sequence is TGTGCCAGCAGGAACCAGGGTGGCGGGGAGCTGTTTTTT. As protein: CASRNQGGGELFF.

The rearrangement joins TRBV6-1 to TRBJ2-7; D assignment may be TRBD1 or TRBD2 (6 bases each). Trimming removed 9 bases at V and 0 bases at J, with 18 bases between. Germline V gene lookup returns CDR1 MNHNS and CDR2 SASEGT. The length of the CDR3 is 15 residues. The CDR3: CARASGGESSYEQYF. In DNA form, the CDR3 reads TGTGCCAGGGCCTCCGGGGGCGAGAGCTCCTACGAGCAGTACTTC.

The sample holds many counts of this clonotype. The chain joins TRBV28 to TRBJ1-2, with D hard to call. Germline V CDR1 and CDR2: MDHEN, SYDVKM. The length of the CDR3 is 13 residues. V gave up 6 bases and J gave up 2 bases, with 10 bases separating them. The CDR3 sequence: CASSRGSNYGYTF. CDR3 sequence (DNA): TGTGCCAGCAGCCGGGGAAGCAACTATGGCTACACCTTC.

This clonotype was counted many times. CDR3 nucleotides: TGCGCCAGCAGCTTGGCCTTGGTGGGACAGGTTGAAGCTTTCTTT. Its translation is CASSLALVGQVEAFF. The chain joins TRBV5-1 to TRBJ1-1; 8 nucleotides align to TRBD1. CDR1 and CDR2 from the germline V gene are SGHRS and YFSETQ. Trimming took 0 bases from V and 7 from J; bases not matched to a gene: 8. The CDR3 extends over 15 amino acids.

The chain joins TRBV12-3 or TRBV12-4 to TRBJ2-7; the match to TRBD1 covers 9 bases. The V segment lost 2 bases and the J segment 4 bases; nucleotides outside the gene matches: 12. This CDR3 region has 17 residues. This CDR3 is CASSLPAGRDRAYEQYF. As DNA, the CDR3 is TGTGCCAGCAGTTTACCGGCGGGGCGGGACAGGGCATACGAGCAGTACTTC.

This clonotype has a single count. In DNA, the CDR3 is TGTGCCAGCAGTCCCCGGACAAATCTCTACGAGCAGTACTTC. As protein: CASSPRTNLYEQYF. V is TRBV28 and J is TRBJ2-7; a weak D match, TRBD1 (5 bases). V lost 5 bases and J lost 3, with 14 bases in between. Germline V CDR1 and CDR2: MDHEN, SYDVKM. This CDR3 has 14 residues. Full variable domain (remainder filled in from reference TRBV28 and TRBJ2-7): DVKVTQSSRYLVKRTGEKVFLECVQDMDHENMFWYRQDPGLGLRLIYFSYDVKMKEKGDIPEGYSVSREKKERFSLILESASTNQTSMYLCASSPRTNLYEQYFGPGTRLTVT.

This clonotype was recorded many times. This chain connects TRBV12-3 or TRBV12-4 to TRBJ2-1, with D perhaps TRBD2 (5 bases). The CDR3 extends over 11 amino acids. The V end lost 5 bases, the J end lost 12 bases, and 11 bases lay between the germline ends. CDR3: CASSEDSGQFF. Here the CDR3 DNA reads TGTGCCAGCAGTGAGGACTCGGGGCAGTTCTTC.

This chain uses TRBV19 with TRBJ1-2; the D gene is possibly TRBD1 (5 bases). Deletions cut 5 bases from V and 2 bases from J, with 12 bases between. Germline V gives CDR1 LNHDA, CDR2 SQIVND (reference sequence). The CDR3 has 14 amino acids. Here the CDR3 reads CASSPPTVNYGYTF. The CDR3 DNA reads TGTGCCAGTAGTCCTCCGACAGTCAACTATGGCTACACCTTC.

This clonotype was seen repeatedly, ten times or more. V is TRBV6-5 and J is TRBJ2-2; TRBD1 might be the D (5 bases). V was shortened by 5 bases and J by 6 bases, with 16 bases between the two germline ends. CDR3 size: 15 residues. In germline, CDR1 is MNHEY, CDR2 SVGAGI. In nucleotides, the CDR3 is TGTGCCAGCAGTGTACTCCCTCCAGGGTCCGGGGAGCTGTTTTTT. It translates to CASSVLPPGSGELFF.

The sample holds many counts of this clonotype. The CDR3 protein is CASSLLWTGANTEAFF. CDR3 DNA sequence: TGTGCCAGCAGTCTACTCTGGACAGGGGCGAACACTGAAGCTTTCTTT. The chain links TRBV28 to TRBJ1-1; TRBD1 matches at 9 bases. This CDR3 has 16 amino acids. Germline CDR1 MDHEN, CDR2 SYDVKM. The V and J ends lost 5 bases and 1 base, in that order; junction bases with no gene match: 8. The full variable domain, completed using reference TRBV28 and TRBJ1-1, is DVKVTQSSRYLVKRTGEKVFLECVQDMDHENMFWYRQDPGLGLRLIYFSYDVKMKEKGDIPEGYSVSREKKERFSLILESASTNQTSMYLCASSLLWTGANTEAFFGQGTRLTVV.

This clonotype has ten or more counts. The V gene is TRBV7-8, the J gene TRBJ1-6; TRBD1 matches 8 bases. Germline CDR1 and CDR2: SGHVS and FQNEAQ. This CDR3 comprises 17 residues. V shed 0 bases and J 3 bases; nucleotides not matched to a gene: 4. The CDR3 nucleotides read TGTGCCAGCAGCTTAGCTGGACAGGGCCACTATAATTCACCCCTCCACTTT. Encoded protein: CASSLAGQGHYNSPLHF. Using reference TRBV7-8 and TRBJ1-6 for the parts outside the CDR3, the full variable domain is GAGVSQSPRYKVAKRGQDVALRCDPISGHVSLFWYQQALGQGPEFLTYFQNEAQLDKSGLPSDRFFAERPEGSVSTLKIQRTQQEDSAVYLCASSLAGQGHYNSPLHFGNGTRLTVT.

Regarding this clonotype: At one end, the junction sequence differs from germline, possibly due to a read error. This rearrangement joins TRBV27 to TRBJ2-6; D possibly corresponds to TRBD2 (6 bases). CDR3 length: 18 residues. CDR1 and CDR2 from the germline V gene are MNHEY and SMNVEV (reference sequence). The CDR3 loop reads CASSLGGDGHAGANVLIF. CDR3 bases: TGTGCCAGCAGTTTAGGAGGGGATGGGCACGCTGGGGCCAACGTCCTGATTTTC.

The sample holds many counts of this clonotype. The chain carries TRBV28 and TRBJ1-2; 10 bases are shared with TRBD1. The ends lost 6 bases at V and 7 bases at J; junction bases unmatched: 8. The length of the CDR3 is 14 residues. Germline V CDR1 and CDR2: MDHEN, SYDVKM. The CDR3 nucleotides read TGTGCCAGCAGATCCTCGGACAGGGGGGTTGGCTACACCTTC. This translates into CASRSSDRGVGYTF.